The clone carrying this TCR beta chain has more than one count but fewer than ten. Its target is not known. Only in-frame clones appear in the TCRdb table, and some are missing; sequencing was by immunoSEQ multiplex PCR. The data contain approximately 83,000 clones, more than 60% of them singletons. People whose metastatic non-small-cell lung cancer was chemo-refractory got focal radiation along with CTLA-4 blockade by ipilimumab. These data come from a study of radiotherapy plus CTLA-4 blockade in lung cancer. General study results and limits: Clones derived from tumor TCRs expanded in blood after radiotherapy plus ipilimumab.

The sample in question was peripheral blood, obtained from a patient treated with radiotherapy plus ipilimumab. The sequence was obtained from a human donor with non-small cell lung cancer who had a partial response to radiotherapy plus ipilimumab. Some clones in this sample may be carry-over from other donors' samples.

CDR3 nucleotide sequence: TGTGCCAGCAGCTCTTCAGGGGGTATGAACACTGAAGCTTTCTTT. Translating gives CASSSSGGMNTEAFF. The J gene is TRBJ1-1, the V gene TRBV5-4; 7 nucleotides agree with TRBD1. Trimming cost V 3 bases and J 0 bases; bases outside gene matches: 5. This CDR3 region has 15 residues. Germline V gives CDR1 SGHNT, CDR2 YYREEE (reference sequence).